A single sample gave rise to the 17 T cell receptor beta chains below, sequenced in a study of early T cells in non-severe SARS-CoV-2 infection. One entry per CDR3 protein results from TCRdb running MiXCR on the 5' RACE reads. Of around 84,000 distinct CDR3 sequences listed, around an eighth are singletons. The sample consisted of whole blood. The receptors come from an adult who was a healthcare worker with PCR-confirmed SARS-CoV-2 infection or an uninfected control (not recorded which).

This chain links TRBV13 with TRBJ2-3; perhaps TRBD1 as D (5 bases). V was pared by 1 base and J by 2 bases, with 7 bases between. The CDR3 spans 14 residues. Per the germline V gene, CDR1 is PRHDT and CDR2 is FYEKMQ (reference sequence). CDR3: CASSLVGATDTQYF. The CDR3 nucleotides are TGTGCCAGCAGCTTAGTTGGGGCCACAGATACGCAGTATTTT.

The J gene is TRBJ1-1, the V gene TRBV20-1; D unresolved. This CDR3 region has 15 residues. V gave up 0 bases and J gave up 4 bases, with 15 bases separating them. Germline CDR1 DFQATT, CDR2 SNEGSKA (reference sequence). The CDR3: CSARDWGGTFTEAFF. DNA for the CDR3: TGCAGTGCTAGAGATTGGGGAGGTACATTCACTGAAGCTTTCTTT.

V is TRBV28 and J is TRBJ2-2, with D possibly TRBD2 on 5 matching bases. Germline V gene data show CDR1 as MDHEN and CDR2 as SYDVKM. Trimming cost V 6 bases and J 6 bases, with 17 bases left between them. The CDR3 spans 15 residues. CDR3 amino acids: CASSLAGSLAGELFF. The CDR3 region has the DNA TGTGCCAGCAGCCTTGCTGGGAGTCTGGCCGGGGAGCTGTTTTTT.

V and J are TRBV28 and TRBJ2-7, with unresolved D. CDR3 length: 13 amino acids. Trimming cost V 1 base and J 3 bases, with 7 bases left between them. Germline V gene lookup returns CDR1 MDHEN and CDR2 SYDVKM. Here the CDR3 DNA reads TGTGCCAGCAGTTTATCAACCTTCTACGAGCAGTACTTC. Amino acids: CASSLSTFYEQYF.

This clonotype was detected a few times. This chain links TRBV9 with TRBJ1-4; TRBD1 is a possible D gene (5 bases). The germline gives CDR1 SGDLS, CDR2 YYNGEE. There are 16 residues in the CDR3. V lost 3 bases and J 8 bases, leaving 20 bases between the germline ends. CDR3 region: CASSARGEGRSEKLFF. The CDR3 nucleotides are TGTGCCAGCAGCGCCCGGGGCGAGGGCCGGTCGGAAAAACTGTTTTTT. Combining the CDR3 with reference TRBV9 and TRBJ1-4 gives the whole variable domain DSGVTQTPKHLITATGQRVTLRCSPRSGDLSVYWYQQSLDQGLQFLIQYYNGEERAKGNILERFSAQQFPDLHSELNLSSLELGDSALYFCASSARGEGRSEKLFFGSGTQLSVL.

This clonotype was counted many times. The chain has TRBV7-9 and TRBJ1-2; D unclear. Trimming stripped 2 bases from V and 4 bases from J, with 8 bases between. Germline V gene sequence: CDR1 SEHNR, CDR2 FQNEAQ (reference sequence). CDR3 length equals 13 residues. The CDR3: CASSLSTAYGYTF. The CDR3 bases are TGTGCCAGCAGCTTATCGACGGCCTATGGCTACACCTTC.

This rearrangement joins TRBV7-9 to TRBJ1-2, with 11 bases matching TRBD1. The CDR3 contains 20 residues. V shed 4 bases, J shed 6 bases, and the junction held 22 bases outside the gene matches. Germline CDR1 reads SEHNR; CDR2 reads FQNEAQ (reference sequence). The CDR3 bases are TGTGCCAGCAGCTCCCCAGGGTCCCCGGGACAGGGGGAGAGGGGCAATGGCTACACCTTC. Its translation: CASSSPGSPGQGERGNGYTF. Full variable domain (remainder filled in from reference TRBV7-9 and TRBJ1-2): DTGVSQNPRHKITKRGQNVTFRCDPISEHNRLYWYRQTLGQGPEFLTYFQNEAQLEKSRLLSDRFSAERPKGSFSTLEIQRTEQGDSAMYLCASSSPGSPGQGERGNGYTFGSGTRLTVV.

This chain links TRBV5-1 with TRBJ2-7, with 7 bases lining up with TRBD1. The CDR3 sequence is 17 residues long. J gave up 6 bases and V 0 bases, and 15 bases lay outside the gene matches. In germline, CDR1 is SGHRS, CDR2 YFSETQ. CDR3 nucleotide sequence: TGCGCCAGCAGCTTGGGAGGGGGACGGACAGGCCCCGGCGAGCAGTACTTC. Amino acids: CASSLGGGRTGPGEQYF.

This clonotype occurred a few times. This chain links TRBV5-1 with TRBJ2-2; TRBD1 is a possible D gene (6 bases). Trimming shortened V by 2 bases and J by 2 bases, and 13 bases separated the two germline ends. CDR1 is SGHRS and CDR2 is YFSETQ in the germline V gene. The CDR3 consists of 16 residues. The CDR3 DNA reads TGCGCCAGCAGCTTTTGGCTGGACAGTAACACCGGGGAGCTGTTTTTT. The encoded protein is CASSFWLDSNTGELFF.

The chain links TRBV11-2 to TRBJ2-1, with TRBD1 identical over 7 bases. V shed 4 bases, J shed 4 bases, and the junction held 7 bases outside the gene matches. The V gene's germline CDR1 is SGHAT and CDR2 FQNNGV. The CDR3 runs to 15 residues. The CDR3 nucleotides read TGTGCCAGCAGCTCAAGACAGGGCACATACAATGAGCAGTTCTTC. Its translation is CASSSRQGTYNEQFF. The full variable domain, with the rest looked up from reference TRBV11-2 and TRBJ2-1, is EAGVAQSPRYKIIEKRQSVAFWCNPISGHATLYWYQQILGQGPKLLIQFQNNGVVDDSQLPKDRFSAERLKGVDSTLKIQPAKLEDSAVYLCASSSRQGTYNEQFFGPGTRLTVL.

The V call is TRBV6-6, the J call TRBJ1-1; tentative D call: TRBD1 (6 bases). Germline values: CDR1 MNHNY, CDR2 SVGAGI (reference sequence). V lost 10 bases and J 4 bases, leaving 25 bases between the germline ends. CDR3 length: 16 residues. CDR3 in DNA: TGTGCCATTTCCCACGGAGGGGGGGCTGTAGGCACTGAAGCTTTCTTT. Protein product: CAISHGGGAVGTEAFF.

This clonotype was found a few times. The CDR3 coding sequence is TGTGCCAGCAAGGAGTTCCTCAGCTCCTACAATGAGCAGTTCTTC. Amino acids: CASKEFLSSYNEQFF. The V call is TRBV2, the J call TRBJ2-1; D not certain. The germline V gene has CDR1 SNHLY and CDR2 FYNNEI. V gave up 7 bases and J gave up 0 bases, with 13 bases separating them. This CDR3 contains 15 residues. The full variable domain, completed using reference TRBV2 and TRBJ2-1, is EPEVTQTPSHQVTQMGQEVILRCVPISNHLYFYWYRQILGQKVEFLVSFYNNEISEKSEIFDDQFSVERPDGSNFTLKIRSTKLEDSAMYFCASKEFLSSYNEQFFGPGTRLTVL.

In its sample, this clonotype was seen a few times. The chain has TRBV15 and TRBJ2-7; TRBD2 matches 7 bases. CDR1 and CDR2 from the germline V gene are LNHNV and YYDKDF (reference sequence). The CDR3 length is 15 residues. Losses at the gene ends were 1 base for V and 0 bases for J; bases not matched to a gene: 3. The CDR3: CATSRGPSGSYEQYF. Here the CDR3 DNA reads TGTGCCACCAGCAGAGGCCCTAGCGGCTCCTACGAGCAGTACTTC.

The chain employs TRBV12-3 or TRBV12-4 and TRBJ2-1; 12 nucleotides agree with TRBD2. CDR3 length equals 15 residues. The trim removed 7 bases at V and 7 bases at J, leaving 8 bases unmatched. The CDR3 coding sequence is TGTGCCAGCATTACGACTAGCGGGAGAAGGAATGAGCAGTTCTTC. As protein: CASITTSGRRNEQFF.

This clonotype has more than one count but fewer than ten. The chain joins TRBV19 to TRBJ1-4; D ambiguous. Trimming shortened V by 2 bases and J by 5 bases, and 12 bases separated the two germline ends. CDR1 LNHDA and CDR2 SQIVND come from the germline V gene (reference sequence). The CDR3 is made up of 15 amino acids. This chain's CDR3 is CASSIYHGRNEKLFF. CDR3 coding DNA: TGTGCCAGTAGTATATACCATGGCAGGAATGAAAAACTGTTTTTT.

A few counts support this clonotype. The J gene is TRBJ2-7, the V gene TRBV6-2 or TRBV6-3, with 8 bases lining up with TRBD2. V lost 5 bases to trimming and J lost 1 base; unmatched junction nucleotides: 4. CDR1 is MNHEY and CDR2 is SVGEGT in the germline V gene. This CDR3 is 14 amino acids long. This chain's CDR3 is CASSPAGASYEQYF. In DNA form, the CDR3 reads TGTGCCAGCAGTCCAGCGGGAGCTTCCTACGAGCAGTACTTC.

This clonotype was detected only a few times. The chain combines TRBV27 with TRBJ2-1; TRBD2 is a possible D gene (5 bases). CDR1 is MNHEY and CDR2 is SMNVEV in the germline V gene (reference sequence). V was trimmed by 0 bases and J by 4 bases, leaving 10 bases between them. The CDR3 has 15 residues. In nucleotides, the CDR3 is TGTGCCAGCAGTTTATCGAGGGTGGATTACAATGAGCAGTTCTTC. The encoded protein is CASSLSRVDYNEQFF.